This TCR beta chain derives from a study of T cell responses to AZD1222 COVID-19 vaccine. Regarding the study as a whole: Sampling that yielded the repertoires occurred only after the peak T cell response. Unmutated regions of variants are reportedly targeted by nearly half of spike-specific TCRs. Females outnumbered males among donors, who were mostly white British; clonal diversity was possibly underestimated.

In the case of this clone: Its antigen remains unidentified.

Sequencing was performed with immunoSEQ multiplex PCR; in TCRdb, only in-frame clones are kept and a portion is missing. The profile shows around 270,000 clones, 94% of them singletons. Germline CDR1 reads SGHRS; CDR2 reads YFSETQ. The CDR3 sequence is 16 residues long. V lost 4 bases and J lost 2, with 17 bases in between. The receptor's source is an adult who received the AZD1222 COVID-19 vaccine. This chain joins TRBV5-1 and TRBJ2-3, with TRBD1 as a possible D gene (6 bases). Sequences were derived from peripheral blood, sampled 28 days after the second AZD1222 dose. As DNA, the CDR3 is TGCGCCAGCAGCCTCAATGGTCCAGGGGTCACAGATACGCAGTATTTT. It encodes CASSLNGPGVTDTQYF.